The rows below give T cell receptor beta chains drawn from one sample of a study of vaccination and CD4 T cells after COVID-19. TCRdb reprocessed the PCR reads via MiXCR and lists one record per CDR3 protein. This sample has roughly 19,000 distinct CDR3 sequences, with approximately 60% found just once. This sample comprised CD4+ T cells from blood, obtained after SARS-CoV-2 vaccination. The receptors derive from a human donor who had recovered from COVID-19. CDR3s include the opening cysteine and the closing phenylalanine or tryptophan. A D gene is named only where the DNA matches it firmly. Expanded clones are given a class, and other clones once, few, many or no size at all.

d_call j_call clone_size v_call cdr3_aa cdr3_nt
TRBD1 TRBJ2-7 NA TRBV6-5 CASSYQSTGLGYEQYF TGTGCCAGCAGTTACCAATCGACAGGGCTTGGCTACGAGCAGTACTTC
NA TRBJ2-7 NA TRBV20-1 CSAKPPAVLYEQYF TGCAGTGCCAAACCCCCGGCTGTCCTCTACGAGCAGTACTTC
TRBD2 TRBJ2-3 NA TRBV12-3/TRBV12-4 CASTVGSAGAYTDTQYF TGTGCCAGCACCGTGGGGTCGGCGGGAGCCTACACAGATACGCAGTATTTT
NA TRBJ1-5 few TRBV20-1 CSARDQGGGHQPQHF TGCAGTGCTAGAGATCAGGGTGGCGGTCATCAGCCCCAGCATTTT
NA TRBJ1-5 NA TRBV6-2/TRBV6-3 CASSYGAQPQHF TGTGCCAGCAGTTACGGGGCTCAGCCCCAGCATTTT
TRBD1 TRBJ2-5 NA TRBV20-1 CSASTGGDLETQYF TGCAGTGCTAGCACAGGGGGCGATCTGGAGACCCAGTACTTC
NA TRBJ2-3 few TRBV6-5 CASSYSGVTTTDTQYF TGTGCCAGCAGTTATTCCGGGGTCACCACCACAGATACGCAGTATTTT
TRBD1 TRBJ2-3 few TRBV7-9 CASSTWTGIGADTQYF TGTGCCAGCAGCACTTGGACAGGGATAGGAGCAGATACGCAGTATTTT
NA TRBJ2-7 NA TRBV15 CATSSSLGAGKTYEQYF TGTGCCACCAGCAGCTCCCTCGGGGCGGGAAAAACCTACGAGCAGTACTTC
NA TRBJ1-2 NA TRBV27 CASSFSDRPYGYTF TGTGCCAGCAGTTTCTCAGACAGGCCCTATGGCTACACCTTC
NA TRBJ2-7 NA TRBV20-1 CSASDRRRLNEQYF TGCAGTGCTAGTGACAGGAGAAGGTTGAACGAGCAGTACTTC
NA TRBJ2-3 NA TRBV19 CASRQGYTDTQYF TGTGCCAGTAGACAGGGATACACAGATACGCAGTATTTT
TRBD1 TRBJ1-1 NA TRBV12-3/TRBV12-4 CASNRGPNTEAFF TGTGCCAGCAACAGGGGGCCGAACACTGAAGCTTTCTTT
TRBD2 TRBJ2-3 NA TRBV10-3 CAIHPGLAGGPASTDTQYF TGTGCCATCCACCCAGGACTAGCGGGAGGGCCGGCTAGCACAGATACGCAGTATTTT
NA TRBJ2-2 NA TRBV2 CASNLGAGGELFF TGTGCCAGCAACCTTGGGGCGGGCGGGGAGCTGTTTTTT
TRBD1 TRBJ1-5 few TRBV4-1 CASSQESGRGYNQPQHF TGCGCCAGCAGCCAAGAATCGGGCAGGGGGTATAATCAGCCCCAGCATTTT
TRBD2 TRBJ2-2 NA TRBV12-5 CASGFGTSGSTGELFF TGTGCTAGTGGTTTCGGGACTAGCGGGAGCACCGGGGAGCTGTTTTTT
TRBD2 TRBJ2-5 NA TRBV29-1 CSVPLRGGRAGETQYF TGCAGCGTCCCCCTCAGGGGCGGGAGGGCCGGGGAGACCCAGTACTTC
NA TRBJ1-5 NA TRBV10-3 CAISDLGANQPQHF TGTGCCATCAGTGATTTGGGGGCAAATCAGCCCCAGCATTTT
NA TRBJ2-7 NA TRBV20-1 CSARDVSGPQYF TGCAGTGCTAGAGATGTCAGCGGGCCGCAGTACTTC
NA TRBJ1-2 NA TRBV20-1 CSARTVSSGYTF TGCAGTGCTCGGACAGTAAGCAGTGGCTACACCTTC
NA TRBJ2-5 NA TRBV5-6 CASSALPGALAQYF TGTGCCAGCAGCGCCCTCCCGGGCGCTCTGGCCCAGTACTTC
TRBD2 TRBJ2-1 NA TRBV20-1 CSAKGLAGDSYNEQFF TGCAGTGCTAAAGGACTAGCGGGAGACTCCTACAATGAGCAGTTCTTC
TRBD2 TRBJ2-3 NA TRBV7-2 CASSLGLSAGASFTDTQYF TGTGCCAGCAGCTTAGGTCTGTCGGCGGGAGCGTCATTCACAGATACGCAGTATTTT
NA TRBJ1-5 few TRBV20-1 CSARGRESQPQHF TGCAGTGCTAGGGGCAGGGAAAGCCAGCCCCAGCATTTT
NA TRBJ2-3 few TRBV15 CATSVGDRPLRGTQYF TGTGCCACCAGCGTGGGCGACAGGCCCTTGAGAGGTACGCAGTATTTT
TRBD1 TRBJ2-7 NA TRBV6-2/TRBV6-3 CASRTGTGSVYF TGTGCCAGCAGGACCGGGACAGGGAGTGTGTACTTC
TRBD1 TRBJ2-7 NA TRBV7-9 CASSWGQYEQYF TGTGCCAGCAGCTGGGGACAGTACGAGCAGTACTTC